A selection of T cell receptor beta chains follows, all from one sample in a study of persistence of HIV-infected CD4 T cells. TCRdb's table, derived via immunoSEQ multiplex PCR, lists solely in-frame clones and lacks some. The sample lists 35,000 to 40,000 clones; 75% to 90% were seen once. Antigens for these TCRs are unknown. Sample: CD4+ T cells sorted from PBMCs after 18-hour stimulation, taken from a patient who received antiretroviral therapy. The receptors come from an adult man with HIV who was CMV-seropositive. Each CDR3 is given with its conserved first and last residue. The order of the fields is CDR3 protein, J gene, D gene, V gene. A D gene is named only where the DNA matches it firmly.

CASSYFPTGAGELFF TRBJ2-2 - TRBV6-5
CASSLLPGQNSNQPQHF TRBJ1-5 - TRBV7-2
CASSFSGGNTGELFF TRBJ2-2 TRBD2 TRBV6-5
CASTRTGKNTEAFF TRBJ1-1 TRBD1 TRBV6-5
CASSQASGGPFSYNEQFF TRBJ2-1 TRBD2 TRBV4-1
CATRQRDSYEQYF TRBJ2-7 - TRBV6-5
CSVGRRSYEQYF TRBJ2-7 - TRBV29-1
CSASLWQNGELFF TRBJ2-2 - TRBV20-1
CASSLDLNQPQHF TRBJ1-5 - TRBV5-8
CASSIVGSNTEAFF TRBJ1-1 - TRBV19
CASSPGTGGLSSYEQYF TRBJ2-7 TRBD1 TRBV3-1/TRBV3-2
CASSRRGGRGTDTQYF TRBJ2-3 TRBD2 TRBV11-3
CASSLTGPYNSPLHF TRBJ1-6 - TRBV6-5
CASNLGGWSPLHF TRBJ1-6 - TRBV12-3/TRBV12-4
CASSFPGLRDTQYF TRBJ2-3 - TRBV7-2
CASSSPGQKFYGYTF TRBJ1-2 TRBD1 TRBV6-5
CASSSRTGLTGRKGYTF TRBJ1-2 TRBD1 TRBV28
CASSPSGGRSNQPQHF TRBJ1-5 - TRBV2
CASSPDISYEQYF TRBJ2-7 - TRBV5-8
CASSVPSRTGNSPLHF TRBJ1-6 - TRBV9
CASSYSGGGYEQYF TRBJ2-7 TRBD1 TRBV5-1
CSVAKGKEKLFF TRBJ1-4 - TRBV29-1
CASSPRDRGFAYEQYF TRBJ2-7 TRBD1 TRBV7-2
CASLQGAQTEAFF TRBJ1-1 TRBD1 TRBV5-6
CASSDPSGNYGYTF TRBJ1-2 - TRBV10-2
CASSLDRNTGELFF TRBJ2-2 - TRBV6-4
CAIRVQGNTEAFF TRBJ1-1 - TRBV10-3
CASSFSRFDYNEQFF TRBJ2-1 - TRBV28